This TCR beta chain was found in a study of tumor-infiltrating lymphocytes in primary liver carcinoma. Points on this clonotype: The antigen is unknown.

Study-level findings and limits: The overlap of tumor-adjacent and tumor-blood pairs was smaller than that of tumor region pairs.

Starting material for RNA and DNA co-extraction consisted of about 20-32 mg of unsorted bulk tissue. Constant-region priming of about 500 ng total RNA yielded TCR beta cDNA. Researchers made the TCR beta libraries by running three nested multiplex PCR rounds with slightly modified ARM-PCR. Both of the initial two PCR rounds ran for about 11 cycles and employed TRBV1-TRBV30 forward primers alongside a C-beta reverse primer. TCRdb independently ran MiXCR on the multiplex PCR reads; one entry per CDR3 protein. The sample yields about 99,000 distinct CDR3 sequences, roughly 69% seen once. Germline CDR1 is MNHEY and CDR2 is SVGAGI. The CDR3 spans 10 residues. Trimming took off 9 bases at V and 7 bases at J, with 6 bases between the two ends.

The sample was liver tumor tissue from sampling region 5. This sample's subset: tumor region T5, tumor centre. This receptor was obtained from a woman aged 55-70 years with primary liver carcinoma and hepatitis B virus infection. This chain links TRBV6-5 with TRBJ2-2; no clear D gene. The CDR3 DNA follows: TGTGCCAGTCTCTGCGGGGAGCTGTTTTTT. Its translation: CASLCGELFF.